This TCR beta chain appears in the sequencing data of a study of blood T cell repertoires in COVID-19 (dated by TCRdb to the early 2020s). Study-level background: Samples from collaborators originated in the United States, Italy and Spain and spanned both the acute and convalescent phases of COVID-19. The material from the prospective study consisted of cDNA or gDNA derived from T cells, B-cell-depleted T cells, or PBMCs. The dataset comprised deeply sampled blood TCRbeta repertoires from subjects exposed to, actively infected with, or recovered from COVID-19. A freely available public database, intended as a resource for researchers studying the immune response to SARS-CoV-2, is where the repertoires were released. Samples came from the ongoing ImmuneRACE study (first 160 participants) plus 1,254 subjects from 6 global collaborators. A de-identified subject ID, COVID-19 status, age in years and sex were almost always included in the sample metadata. Where available, HLA class I and class II types were taken from metadata supplied by the sample provider and were not determined by assay-based typing.

Looking up the germline V gene yields CDR1 SGHRS and CDR2 YFSETQ. V trim: 7 bases; J trim: 8 bases; unmatched bases: 7. The CDR3 has 13 amino acids, counting the end cysteine and phenylalanine. The sequence is cut down to CDR3 DNA, 39 bases in frame from base 1. About this clone itself: Its cognate antigen has yet to be identified. No clone much larger than this one lies a single base away; base qualities are absent.

The investigation overall reported the following: How much clinical and demographic metadata was included differed by source and by participant, and the metadata was provided uncurated.

Enrolling through a virtual design, the prospective study's participants ranged in age from roughly 18 to 95 years and lived across 24 United States geographic areas. In the prospective study, participants were assigned to cohorts based on the clinical history participants reported in a screening survey and a study questionnaire. Recovered participants in ImmuneRACE Cohort 3 were defined as having two consecutive negative NP/OP PCR tests, clearance from a healthcare professional, or resolution of symptoms. Each participant in the prospective study had whole blood, serum and a nasopharyngeal or oropharyngeal swab collected by mobile phlebotomists. Over a roughly 2-month period, participants in the prospective study had the option of providing additional blood draws and questionnaires. Before DNA extraction, blood samples from the prospective study were shipped at room temperature or frozen. TCRbeta CDR3 regions were amplified from genomic DNA using the immunoSEQ Assay, a bias-controlled multiplex PCR. From the authors' description of their analysis: The number of nucleated cells in each sample was estimated from the amplification of reference gene primers within the assay. To quantify the absolute abundance of each unique TCRbeta CDR3 rearrangement, sequence reads were collapsed and filtered. For each sample, productive Simpson clonality was calculated by taking the square root of Simpson's diversity index across productive rearrangements. What TCRdb holds here is the immuneACCESS table cut down to in-frame rearrangements. Part of the clones is not present; checked against another copy, under half of the missing clones reflect an unresolved V gene, and the others are unexplained. V, J and clone size are those of that table, while D and trimming were read from the DNA. The sample table records 240,000 or so clones; 75% to 90% of these occur just once. The ten largest clones add up to around 10% of the sample.

Recombination joined TRBV5-1 with TRBJ2-1, with 9 bases matching TRBD1. The sequencing sample was made of PBMCs or T cells enriched from blood (not recorded which). This receptor was obtained from a man aged 35 to 55 who had recovered from COVID-19. The CDR3 reads CASGKTGGHEQFF. The DNA sequence is as follows: TGCGCCAGCGGTAAGACAGGGGGACATGAGCAGTTCTTC.